This record covers a single T cell receptor beta chain. Its antigen remains unidentified. Template material for amplifying TCR beta CDR3 regions consisted of RNA transcripts. First-round RT-PCR with HTBI primers amplified the TCR CDR3 region. MiXCR, run by TCRdb on the multiplex PCR reads, gives a single entry per CDR3 protein. The sample shows a few hundred thousand distinct CDR3 sequences, around 15% of them seen only once. This sample was taken from a study of T cells in Graves' hyperthyroidism and ophthalmopathy. This CDR3 comprises 15 residues. With 4 bases clipped from V and 3 bases from J, the junction kept 6 bases outside the gene matches. Germline lookup yields CDR1 SGHRS and CDR2 YFSETQ. Study-wide points: Blood held most thyroid clonotypes expanded above 0.001 frequency. Ophthalmopathy could be told apart from stable hyperthyroidism with a 13 V-J model.

In patients aged 18 to 65, hyperthyroidism was newly diagnosed, with duration under 2 months. On the basis of clinical symptoms, serum thyroxine and TRAb, thyroid ultrasound and orbital computed tomography, diagnoses were made. The sequenced material came from blood. This chain joins TRBV5-1 and TRBJ1-3; 8 bases agree with TRBD1. This clonotype was obtained from a woman in her thirties or forties with Graves' hyperthyroidism. This CDR3 reads CASSPGQGYGNTIYF. The CDR3 DNA follows: TGCGCCAGCAGCCCCGGACAGGGTTATGGAAACACCATATATTTT.